The 27 T cell receptor beta chains given below trace back to one sample, sequenced in a study of T cells after yellow fever vaccination. Via MiXCR, TCRdb re-called the 5' RACE reads, giving one row per CDR3 protein. The top ten clones hold around 3% of a sample with about 340,000 distinct CDR3 sequences, roughly an eighth of them seen once. Here the sequenced sample was CD4+ T cells sorted from PBMCs, taken 15 days after the yellow fever booster vaccination. These receptors all come from a man between 18 and 29 years old who received the YFV17D yellow fever vaccine.

This clonotype has at least ten counts. V usage is TRBV4-3 and J usage is TRBJ2-5; D ambiguous. Trimming took 1 base from V and 2 from J, leaving 11 bases between them. CDR1 is LGHNA, CDR2 YSLEER, per germline. This CDR3 has 15 amino acids. CDR3 region: CASSQGSIRQETQYF. CDR3 bases: TGCGCCAGCAGCCAAGGAAGTATCAGGCAAGAGACCCAGTACTTC.

The chain links TRBV6-5 to TRBJ1-3, with a possible D match to TRBD1 (5 bases). Trimming left V 5 bases short and J 0 bases short, with 11 bases between. Germline lookup yields CDR1 MNHEY and CDR2 SVGAGI. CDR3 length equals 15 residues. As DNA, the CDR3 is TGTGCCAGCAGTGCCGGGGGGTTCTCTGGAAACACCATATATTTT. Translated: CASSAGGFSGNTIYF.

This chain joins TRBV24-1 and TRBJ2-3, with unresolved D. CDR3 size: 13 residues. Looked up from germline, CDR1 is KGHDR and CDR2 is SFDVKD. Trimming took off 3 bases at V and 0 bases at J, with 3 bases between the two ends. DNA for the CDR3: TGTGCCACCAGTGATCTCAGCACAGATACGCAGTATTTT. Translation gives CATSDLSTDTQYF.

The chain carries TRBV30 and TRBJ2-7; 7 bases align to TRBD1. With V trimmed by 4 bases and J by 5 bases, 8 bases remained unmatched. Germline CDR1 GTSNPN, CDR2 SVGIG (reference sequence). The CDR3 totals 13 residues. CDR3 region: CAWNRDRGDEQYF. In nucleotides, the CDR3 is TGTGCCTGGAACCGGGACAGAGGGGACGAGCAGTACTTC.

This clonotype has more than one count but fewer than ten. Here the CDR3 DNA reads TGTGCCTGGAGTCTCGGAGGAGGGGTAAATGAGCAGTTCTTC. Protein: CAWSLGGGVNEQFF. The V call is TRBV30, the J call TRBJ2-1, with D tentatively TRBD2 (6 bases). Germline V CDR1 and CDR2: GTSNPN, SVGIG (reference sequence). Trimming cost V 2 bases and J 7 bases, with 15 bases left between them. The CDR3 totals 14 residues.

This clonotype was recorded only once. The chain couples TRBV29-1 to TRBJ2-2; D gene uncertain. The V gene lost 4 bases and the J gene lost 3 bases, with 12 bases spanning the gap. The germline CDR1 and CDR2 sequences are SQVTM and ANQGSEA. The CDR3 length is 14 residues. The CDR3 reads CSVGGRYHTGELFF. The CDR3 nucleotides are TGCAGCGTTGGTGGGCGGTATCACACCGGGGAGCTGTTTTTT.

This clonotype was seen ten or more times. The rearrangement uses TRBV12-3 or TRBV12-4 and TRBJ1-2, with 7 bases matching TRBD1. Losses at the gene ends were 5 bases for V and 7 bases for J; bases not matched to a gene: 4. CDR3 length: 12 amino acids. DNA of the CDR3: TGTGCCAGCAGTCGACAGGGTTCTGGCTACACCTTC. It is translated as CASSRQGSGYTF.

The J gene is TRBJ2-7, the V gene TRBV5-1, with 9 bases matching TRBD1. The length of the CDR3 is 14 residues. The ends lost 2 bases at V and 3 bases at J; junction bases unmatched: 3. In germline, CDR1 is SGHRS, CDR2 YFSETQ. This chain's CDR3 is CASSFTGQGYEQYF. The CDR3 bases are TGCGCCAGCAGCTTTACGGGACAGGGCTACGAGCAGTACTTC.

The CDR3, as DNA: TGCAGTGCTAGAGAGACCAACTATGGCTACACCTTC. It is translated as CSARETNYGYTF. V is TRBV20-1 and J is TRBJ1-2; D gene uncertain. V gave up 0 bases and J gave up 2 bases, with 4 bases separating them. The CDR3 is made up of 12 amino acids. Germline V gene data show CDR1 as DFQATT and CDR2 as SNEGSKA (reference sequence).

The table lists this clonotype with a few counts. The rearrangement joins TRBV6-6 to TRBJ2-5; D tentatively reads TRBD1 or TRBD2 (5 bases each). CDR1 and CDR2 (germline): MNHNY, SVGAGI (reference sequence). Trimming removed 11 bases at V and 3 bases at J, with 13 bases between. The CDR3 is made up of 12 amino acids. CDR3 amino acids: CAATGTKETQYF. The DNA of the CDR3 is TGTGCCGCCACCGGGACCAAAGAGACCCAGTACTTC.

This clonotype was counted a few times. The V gene is TRBV6-1, the J gene TRBJ1-4; D is uncertain. The CDR3 length is 14 residues. V was trimmed by 6 bases and J by 0 bases, leaving 8 bases between them. CDR1 is MNHNS and CDR2 is SASEGT in the germline V gene. Written as DNA, the CDR3 is TGTGCCAGCAGACGACTGTCAACTAATGAAAAACTGTTTTTT. It codes for CASRRLSTNEKLFF.

This clonotype appeared a few times. The chain is built from TRBV25-1 and TRBJ1-2, with D tentatively TRBD1 (5 bases). The CDR3 loop spans 16 amino acids. Germline CDR1 and CDR2: MGHDK and SYGVNS. Trimming removed 2 bases from V and 4 bases from J, with 17 bases in between. CDR3 bases: TGTGCCAGCAGTGAAGGCGGGACCCGGGGAGCCTATGGCTACACCTTC. It codes for CASSEGGTRGAYGYTF.

V gene TRBV12-3 or TRBV12-4 combines with J gene TRBJ2-7; 9 bases fit TRBD1. V shed 6 bases and J 5 bases; nucleotides not matched to a gene: 5. The CDR3 spans 13 residues. CDR3 coding DNA: TGTGCCAGCAGGGGACAGGGTCTCGACGAGCAGTACTTC. This gives the protein CASRGQGLDEQYF.

This clonotype was seen a handful of times. The chain carries TRBV7-2 and TRBJ2-5; TRBD2 is a possible D gene (6 bases). The CDR3 runs to 14 residues. The V and J ends lost 5 bases and 1 base respectively, with 11 bases between them. CDR1 and CDR2 (germline): SGHTA, FQGNSA. CDR3 sequence (DNA): TGTGCCAGCAGCCCCGGCGGGGCCCAAGAGACCCAGTACTTC. This encodes CASSPGGAQETQYF.

This clonotype was recorded a few times. This chain connects TRBV7-6 to TRBJ1-5; 9 nucleotides align to TRBD1. The germline CDR1 and CDR2 sequences are SGHVS and FNYEAQ. V dropped 4 bases and J dropped 0; count of bases not matched to a gene: 4. This CDR3 is built from 16 residues. Here the CDR3 DNA reads TGTGCCAGCAGCTCACAGGGGGCAAATAGCAATCAGCCCCAGCATTTT. Amino acids: CASSSQGANSNQPQHF.

This clonotype was recorded at least ten times. The chain has TRBV5-5 and TRBJ2-3; D remains unclear. The CDR3 has 17 amino acids. Germline CDR1 SGHKS, CDR2 YYEKEE (reference sequence). The V gene lost 1 base and the J gene lost 0 bases, with 15 bases spanning the gap. The CDR3 nucleotides are TGTGCCAGCAGCTTGCGGCTTGGCGCCCTCAGCACAGATACGCAGTATTTT. Protein product: CASSLRLGALSTDTQYF. The complete variable domain, with remaining parts taken from reference TRBV5-5 and TRBJ2-3, reads DAGVTQSPTHLIKTRGQQVTLRCSPISGHKSVSWYQQVLGQGPQFIFQYYEKEERGRGNFPDRFSARQFPNYSSELNVNALLLGDSALYLCASSLRLGALSTDTQYFGPGTRLTVL.

This clonotype appeared a few times. The V call is TRBV2, the J call TRBJ2-3; D call uncertain. CDR3 length equals 17 residues. Per germline, CDR1 SNHLY and CDR2 FYNNEI. Trimming pared 2 bases from V and 1 base from J, leaving 16 bases between. Here the CDR3 reads CASSETRTILGTDTQYF. CDR3 in DNA: TGTGCCAGCAGTGAAACCCGGACCATCCTAGGCACAGATACGCAGTATTTT. Combining the CDR3 with reference TRBV2 and TRBJ2-3 gives the whole variable domain EPEVTQTPSHQVTQMGQEVILRCVPISNHLYFYWYRQILGQKVEFLVSFYNNEISEKSEIFDDQFSVERPDGSNFTLKIRSTKLEDSAMYFCASSETRTILGTDTQYFGPGTRLTVL.

This clonotype occurred a few times. The chain links TRBV4-2 to TRBJ1-4; perhaps TRBD1 as D (5 bases). Germline V gene lookup returns CDR1 LGHNA and CDR2 YNFKEQ. This CDR3 has 16 residues. V lost 1 base and J 4 bases, leaving 13 bases between the germline ends. The CDR3 DNA sequence: TGTGCCAGCAGCCAAGGGGACGCCAGAAGTAATGAAAAACTGTTTTTT. This encodes CASSQGDARSNEKLFF.

This clonotype showed up just a few times. The chain has TRBV18 and TRBJ2-2, with TRBD1 identical over 7 bases. The trim removed 6 bases at V and 2 bases at J, leaving 9 bases unmatched. CDR1 and CDR2 (germline): KGHSH, LQKENI. The CDR3 length is 16 residues. CDR3 region: CASSVQGSLNTGELFF. CDR3 nucleotide sequence: TGTGCCAGCTCGGTACAGGGGAGTCTAAACACCGGGGAGCTGTTTTTT.

The chain recombines TRBV5-4 with TRBJ2-7, with TRBD2 as a possible D gene (6 bases). This CDR3 is 13 amino acids long. Germline CDR1 SGHNT, CDR2 YYREEE (reference sequence). V was cut by 2 bases and J by 5 bases, with 11 bases left in between. The chain's CDR3 is CASSLRGGDEQYV. The CDR3 DNA follows: TGTGCCAGCAGCTTACGGGGCGGGGACGAGCAGTACGTC.

The rearrangement links TRBV18 to TRBJ2-7; 7 bases fit TRBD2. Trimming took 4 bases from V and 6 from J; bases not matched to a gene: 9. Germline V lookup: CDR1 KGHSH, CDR2 LQKENI. This CDR3 contains 14 residues. The CDR3 nucleotides are TGTGCCAGCTCACTAGAGCGGGGTAAGGGCGAGCAGTACGTC. Amino acid sequence: CASSLERGKGEQYV.

The J gene is TRBJ2-3, the V gene TRBV20-1; 7 nucleotides agree with TRBD2. Germline CDR1 reads DFQATT; CDR2 reads SNEGSKA (reference sequence). This CDR3 has 15 amino acids. V gave up 2 bases and J gave up 0 bases; unmatched junction bases: 5. CDR3: CSARYNGGSTDTQYF. The CDR3 coding sequence is TGCAGTGCTAGATATAACGGGGGGAGCACAGATACGCAGTATTTT.

This chain joins TRBV5-4 and TRBJ2-6; D gene ambiguous. The CDR3 is made up of 16 amino acids. V lost 3 bases and J 0 bases, leaving 10 bases between the germline ends. Germline CDR1 is SGHNT and CDR2 is YYREEE (reference sequence). CDR3 bases: TGTGCCAGCAGCTACAAACCGGGCTCTGGGGCCAACGTCCTGACTTTC. Translating gives CASSYKPGSGANVLTF.

The V and J genes are TRBV3-1 and TRBJ1-2, with 9 bases that match TRBD1. V gave up 9 bases and J gave up 7 bases; unmatched junction bases: 9. Germline-derived CDR1 and CDR2 are LGHDT and YNNKEL (reference sequence). The CDR3 covers 13 residues. The CDR3 is CASLDRGTGGYTF. The CDR3 DNA sequence: TGTGCCAGTTTGGACAGGGGCACGGGTGGCTACACCTTC.

This clonotype appeared a few times. The J gene is TRBJ2-1, the V gene TRBV7-2; possibly TRBD2 for D (6 bases). The V gene's germline CDR1 is SGHTA and CDR2 FQGNSA. This CDR3 has 15 residues. Trimming removed 2 bases at V and 6 bases at J, with 14 bases between. The CDR3: CASSLQAGGPNEQFF. The CDR3 region has the DNA TGTGCCAGCAGCTTACAAGCGGGCGGTCCCAATGAGCAGTTCTTC.

The V call is TRBV12-3 or TRBV12-4, the J call TRBJ2-2; D is possibly TRBD1 (6 bases). The CDR3 totals 13 residues. Trimming pared 8 bases from V and 5 bases from J, leaving 12 bases between. The CDR3 bases are TGTGCCAGCGGAAAGGGGGATACCGGGGAGCTGTTTTTT. As protein: CASGKGDTGELFF.

This clonotype came up a few times. The chain carries TRBV5-1 and TRBJ2-2; D is unresolved. Germline CDR1 and CDR2: SGHRS and YFSETQ. There are 15 residues in the CDR3. The ends were cut back, 1 base at V and 2 bases at J, with 9 bases in the middle. CDR3 DNA: TGCGCCAGCAGCTTGAGGCAGGCTAACACCGGGGAGCTGTTTTTT. Protein: CASSLRQANTGELFF.